Presented here are 25 T cell receptor beta chains from one specimen sequenced in a study of blood T cell repertoires in COVID-19. Using immunoSEQ multiplex PCR, the repertoire was profiled, and TCRdb retains in-frame clones only, with some absent. The sample comprises approximately 60,000 clones, approximately 93% of which are singletons, and 2.5% to 3% rests with the top ten. Material for sequencing was peripheral blood. Source of these receptors: a man between 65 and 85 years old with active COVID-19.

The chain uses TRBV6-5 and TRBJ2-1; a weak D match, TRBD2 (5 bases). Germline V gene sequence: CDR1 MNHEY, CDR2 SVGAGI. The CDR3 consists of 16 residues. Trimming removed 2 bases from V and 3 bases from J, with 14 bases in between. The CDR3 is CASSYTPGSGYNEQFF. In DNA, the CDR3 is TGTGCCAGCAGTTACACCCCGGGGAGCGGCTACAATGAGCAGTTCTTC.

The genes are TRBV6-2 or TRBV6-3 and TRBJ1-2, with 8 nucleotides matching TRBD1. In germline, CDR1 is MNHEY, CDR2 SVGEGT. The J segment lost 4 bases and the V segment lost 6 bases, leaving 7 bases of the junction unmatched. The CDR3 consists of 14 residues. CDR3 sequence (DNA): TGTGCCAGCAGCCGGACAGGGTTAGGCTATGGCTACACCTTC. Amino acid sequence: CASSRTGLGYGYTF.

V and J are TRBV15 and TRBJ1-3, with D unclear. V was clipped by 0 bases and J by 3 bases, with 9 bases between them. The germline gives CDR1 LNHNV, CDR2 YYDKDF (reference sequence). This CDR3 has 15 residues. CDR3 sequence reads: CATSRDRGNGNTIYF. CDR3 sequence (DNA): TGTGCCACCAGCAGAGATCGAGGGAATGGAAACACCATATATTTT.

CDR3: CASSQLANYGYTF. The CDR3 region has the DNA TGTGCCAGCAGCCAGCTAGCTAACTATGGCTACACCTTC. The V gene is TRBV3-1 (or the pseudogene TRBV3-2), the J gene TRBJ1-2; no clear D. V was cut by 3 bases and J by 0 bases, with 5 bases left in between. CDR3 length equals 13 residues. CDR1 is LGHDT, CDR2 YNNKEL, per germline (reference sequence).

V and J are TRBV6-6 and TRBJ2-5; 11 nucleotides align to TRBD2. Germline V CDR1 and CDR2: MNHNY, SVGAGI (reference sequence). The ends lost 4 bases at V and 6 bases at J; junction bases unmatched: 10. The CDR3 is 16 amino acids. CDR3 sequence (DNA): TGTGCCAGCAGTTCGCTGACTAGCGGGGAGCTACAGACCCAGTACTTC. This translates into CASSSLTSGELQTQYF.

The rearrangement joins TRBV18 to TRBJ2-6; 9 nucleotides match TRBD1. Germline V gives CDR1 KGHSH, CDR2 LQKENI. The ends lost 2 bases at V and 0 bases at J; junction bases unmatched: 5. The CDR3 is 18 residues long. In DNA, the CDR3 is TGTGCCAGCTCACCATCCGGGACAGGGTACTCTGGGGCCAACGTCCTGACTTTC. It yields the protein CASSPSGTGYSGANVLTF.

The chain combines TRBV7-2 with TRBJ2-3, with D perhaps TRBD1 (6 bases). The CDR3 is made up of 15 amino acids. Germline values: CDR1 SGHTA, CDR2 FQGNSA. The V and J ends lost 3 bases and 0 bases respectively, with 10 bases between them. CDR3 amino acids: CASSFPTGSTDTQYF. DNA of the CDR3: TGTGCCAGCAGCTTTCCCACAGGGAGCACAGATACGCAGTATTTT.

J is TRBJ1-3 and V is TRBV5-4; TRBD1 might be the D (5 bases). CDR3 length: 17 residues. V was pared by 4 bases and J by 2 bases, with 19 bases between. Germline CDR1 SGHNT, CDR2 YYREEE (reference sequence). This CDR3 reads CASSASRGGSPGNTIYF. The CDR3 nucleotides are TGTGCCAGCAGCGCAAGCCGGGGGGGGAGCCCTGGAAACACCATATATTTT.

CDR3 DNA sequence: TGTGCCAGCAGCTCTTCGCGGGGGGTCCAAGAGACCCAGTACTTC. It encodes CASSSSRGVQETQYF. V and J are TRBV7-2 and TRBJ2-5; 8 bases agree with TRBD2. Germline CDR1 is SGHTA and CDR2 is FQGNSA. V was clipped by 4 bases and J by 1 base; unmatched bases: 5. The CDR3 covers 15 residues.

The V and J genes are TRBV3-1 (or the pseudogene TRBV3-2) and TRBJ2-6; 7 bases fit TRBD1. CDR3 length: 19 residues. Germline V gene data show CDR1 as LGHDT and CDR2 as YNNKEL (reference sequence). V trimming: 4 bases; J trimming: 0 bases; junction bases outside the gene matches: 12. The CDR3 DNA follows: TGTGCCAGCAGCCCAAACAAGGGACAGATTTCCTCTGGGGCCAACGTCCTGACTTTC. Protein product: CASSPNKGQISSGANVLTF.

The chain recombines TRBV10-3 with TRBJ1-6, with 8 bases that match TRBD1. Germline assignment: CDR1 ENHRY and CDR2 SYGVKD. V lost 8 bases to trimming and J lost 6 bases; unmatched junction nucleotides: 9. This CDR3 has 15 amino acids. In DNA, the CDR3 is TGTGCCATCTCCGCTGAACAGGGGGGTAATTCACCCCTCCACTTT. The encoded protein is CAISAEQGGNSPLHF.

The chain is built from TRBV6-6 and TRBJ2-7, with 7 bases matching TRBD1. Germline CDR1 reads MNHNY; CDR2 reads SVGAGI (reference sequence). This CDR3 is 15 amino acids long. After removal of 5 bases from V and 0 bases from J, the junction contained 7 bases not matched to a gene. CDR3 in amino acids: CASSDRQGNSYEQYF. In DNA, the CDR3 is TGTGCCAGCAGTGACAGACAGGGCAACTCCTACGAGCAGTACTTC.

The V call is TRBV5-1, the J call TRBJ1-4; 7 bases line up with TRBD1. The ends lost 3 bases at V and 5 bases at J; junction bases unmatched: 7. CDR3 length: 15 residues. Germline values: CDR1 SGHRS, CDR2 YFSETQ. The CDR3 sequence: CASSSSDRANEKLFF. The CDR3 nucleotides read TGCGCCAGCAGCTCTTCTGACAGGGCGAATGAAAAACTGTTTTTT.

V usage is TRBV6-5 and J usage is TRBJ2-7, with TRBD1 matching over 9 bases. Trimming cost V 6 bases and J 1 base; bases outside gene matches: 7. This CDR3 has 15 residues. Germline loops: CDR1 MNHEY, CDR2 SVGAGI. DNA for the CDR3: TGTGCCAGCAGGGAGGCCGGGACAGGGTCCTACGAGCAGTACTTC. Translation gives CASREAGTGSYEQYF.

The chain has TRBV5-8 and TRBJ1-3; TRBD1 matches at 7 bases. The CDR3 has 18 amino acids. Germline trimming cut 3 bases from V and 1 base from J; bases unmatched to any gene: 13. Germline V gives CDR1 SGHTS, CDR2 YDEGEE. The chain's CDR3 is CASSSGQTGVKSGNTIYF. In DNA form, the CDR3 reads TGTGCCAGCAGCTCGGGACAGACGGGCGTGAAATCTGGAAACACCATATATTTT. Combining the CDR3 with reference TRBV5-8 and TRBJ1-3 gives the whole variable domain EAGVTQSPTHLIKTRGQQATLRCSPISGHTSVYWYQQALGLGLQFLLWYDEGEERNRGNFPPRFSGRQFPNYSSELNVNALELEDSALYLCASSSGQTGVKSGNTIYFGEGSWLTVV.

This clone is a singleton in its sample. CDR3 sequence reads: CASSQDVGVRGTDTQYF. For the CDR3, the DNA is TGTGCCAGCAGCCAAGATGTCGGGGTGAGAGGCACAGATACGCAGTATTTT. This chain connects TRBV3-1 (or the pseudogene TRBV3-2) to TRBJ2-3, with D possibly TRBD2 on 5 matching bases. The CDR3 contains 17 residues. The V end lost 0 bases, the J end lost 1 base, and 14 bases lay between the germline ends. Germline-derived CDR1 and CDR2 are LGHDT and YNNKEL (reference sequence).

The chain is built from TRBV2 and TRBJ2-3, with D possibly matching TRBD1 (5 bases). This CDR3 comprises 13 residues. Deletions cut 7 bases from V and 2 bases from J, with 10 bases between. CDR1 SNHLY and CDR2 FYNNEI come from the germline V gene. The CDR3 bases are TGTGCCAGCAAGGGGTCCTACACAGATACGCAGTATTTT. This sequence encodes CASKGSYTDTQYF. Combining the CDR3 with reference TRBV2 and TRBJ2-3 gives the whole variable domain EPEVTQTPSHQVTQMGQEVILRCVPISNHLYFYWYRQILGQKVEFLVSFYNNEISEKSEIFDDQFSVERPDGSNFTLKIRSTKLEDSAMYFCASKGSYTDTQYFGPGTRLTVL.

The chain recombines TRBV6-5 with TRBJ2-3; D call uncertain. The ends were cut back, 6 bases at V and 2 bases at J, with 12 bases in the middle. The CDR3 covers 14 residues. Germline V gene data show CDR1 as MNHEY and CDR2 as SVGAGI. For the CDR3, the DNA is TGTGCCAGCAGCCCCCGGTCTATCACAGATACGCAGTATTTT. This encodes CASSPRSITDTQYF.

This chain joins TRBV10-3 and TRBJ2-2; D is uncertain. This CDR3 is 14 amino acids long. The V and J ends lost 11 bases and 0 bases respectively, with 13 bases between them. Germline CDR1 reads ENHRY; CDR2 reads SYGVKD. CDR3 nucleotides: TGTGCCGTCCGGAGTGACGCGAACACCGGGGAGCTGTTTTTT. Translation: CAVRSDANTGELFF.

This clone came up a few times. The V gene is TRBV9, the J gene TRBJ1-2; the match to TRBD1 covers 9 bases. This CDR3 is 15 amino acids long. The junction had 6 bases not matched to a gene; V was cut back by 3 bases and J by 3 bases. Germline CDR1 SGDLS, CDR2 YYNGEE. CDR3 loop: CASSAPGQGYYGYTF. CDR3 DNA sequence: TGTGCCAGCAGCGCACCGGGACAGGGTTACTATGGCTACACCTTC.

V is TRBV7-9 and J is TRBJ2-2, with TRBD2 identical over 8 bases. Germline CDR1 SEHNR, CDR2 FQNEAQ (reference sequence). This CDR3 is 17 amino acids long. After removal of 2 bases from V and 1 base from J, the junction contained 6 bases not matched to a gene. In nucleotides, the CDR3 is TGTGCCAGCAGCTTATCGGCGGGGGGCTTGAACACCGGGGAGCTGTTTTTT. Protein sequence: CASSLSAGGLNTGELFF.

This sequence joins TRBV27 and TRBJ2-7; D is undetermined. Germline CDR1 and CDR2: MNHEY and SMNVEV (reference sequence). There are 13 residues in the CDR3. The ends were cut back, 4 bases at V and 0 bases at J, with 7 bases in the middle. The CDR3 reads CASSSSFSYEQYF. The CDR3 DNA reads TGTGCCAGCAGTTCTTCCTTCTCCTACGAGCAGTACTTC.

The chain couples TRBV11-2 to TRBJ2-7; the D is unclear. Germline values: CDR1 SGHAT, CDR2 FQNNGV. There are 12 residues in the CDR3. CDR3 sequence (DNA): TGTGCCAGCAGCATAGACGGTGCTCAGCAGTACGTC. Encoded protein: CASSIDGAQQYV.

V and J are TRBV7-9 and TRBJ1-5, with 9 bases matching TRBD1. This CDR3 has 18 amino acids. The V gene's germline CDR1 is SEHNR and CDR2 FQNEAQ (reference sequence). The V segment lost 5 bases and the J segment 2 bases; nucleotides outside the gene matches: 13. The CDR3 sequence: CASSRWTGDGSGNQPQHF. CDR3 coding DNA: TGTGCCAGCAGCCGTTGGACAGGGGATGGGAGCGGCAATCAGCCCCAGCATTTT.

This chain joins TRBV5-1 and TRBJ2-3; TRBD2 is a possible D gene (5 bases). Per germline, CDR1 SGHRS and CDR2 YFSETQ. The germline V and J ends were trimmed by 0 bases and 0 bases, with 11 bases remaining between them. This CDR3 spans 16 amino acids. The CDR3 DNA reads as TGCGCCAGCAGCTTGGAGAGGGATACTAGCACAGATACGCAGTATTTT. It encodes CASSLERDTSTDTQYF.